This is a list of T cell receptor beta chains from one sample in a study of cytomegalovirus exposure and HLA in healthy donors. The protocol was immunoSEQ multiplex PCR, while the TCRdb copy is restricted to in-frame clones and leaves out a portion. The top ten clones hold over 2.5% of a sample with under 150,000 clones, approximately 80% of them seen once. Specimen: PBMCs. Receptors originate from a male donor in good health and CMV-seronegative. Each CDR3 is given with its conserved first and last residue. The order of the fields is clone size, J gene, D gene, V gene, CDR3 DNA, CDR3 protein. D genes are given only for firm matches. Clone size appears in some rows only: once, few, many, or a class for an expanded clone.

clone_size: NA
j_call: TRBJ1-3
d_call: TRBD1
v_call: TRBV28
cdr3_nt: TGTGCCAGCAGTCCCACAGGGGTAAACACCATATATTTT
cdr3_aa: CASSPTGVNTIYF

clone_size: NA
j_call: TRBJ1-2
d_call: NA
v_call: TRBV4-3
cdr3_nt: TGCGCCAGCAGCCAAGTTTTATCGGGGAACTACTATGGCTACACCTTC
cdr3_aa: CASSQVLSGNYYGYTF

clone_size: NA
j_call: TRBJ2-1
d_call: NA
v_call: TRBV2
cdr3_nt: TGTGCCAGCATCCTCCCCAATGAGCAGTTCTTC
cdr3_aa: CASILPNEQFF

clone_size: NA
j_call: TRBJ1-4
d_call: NA
v_call: TRBV5-6
cdr3_nt: TGTGCCAGCAGCCCCGTACAGGTCCAGGAACTGTTTTTT
cdr3_aa: CASSPVQVQELFF

clone_size: NA
j_call: TRBJ1-3
d_call: NA
v_call: TRBV5-1
cdr3_nt: TGCGCCAGCAGCCCGACGCCCAGGGACTCTGGAAACACCATATATTTT
cdr3_aa: CASSPTPRDSGNTIYF

clone_size: NA
j_call: TRBJ1-4
d_call: NA
v_call: TRBV18
cdr3_nt: TGTGCCAGCTCACCACCCCCAGGGGCAACTAATGAAAAACTGTTTTTT
cdr3_aa: CASSPPPGATNEKLFF

clone_size: NA
j_call: TRBJ1-3
d_call: NA
v_call: TRBV4-3
cdr3_nt: TGCGCCAGCAGCCAGTCTTCACAGGGCTCTGGAAACACCATATATTTT
cdr3_aa: CASSQSSQGSGNTIYF

clone_size: NA
j_call: TRBJ2-3
d_call: NA
v_call: TRBV5-1
cdr3_nt: TGCGCCAGCAGCTTGGGCGACTACCTCACAGATACGCAGTATTTT
cdr3_aa: CASSLGDYLTDTQYF

clone_size: NA
j_call: TRBJ1-2
d_call: NA
v_call: TRBV4-1
cdr3_nt: TGCGCCAGCAGCCAAGATCGGCACAGCCTCTATGGCTACACCTTC
cdr3_aa: CASSQDRHSLYGYTF

clone_size: NA
j_call: TRBJ2-3
d_call: NA
v_call: TRBV9
cdr3_nt: TGTGCCAGCAGCGCCCTCCTTCCAGGACTTCTCACAGATACGCAGTATTTT
cdr3_aa: CASSALLPGLLTDTQYF

clone_size: NA
j_call: TRBJ2-7
d_call: NA
v_call: TRBV4-3
cdr3_nt: TGCGCCAGCAGCCAAACGGGAGTCTCCTACGAGCAGTACTTC
cdr3_aa: CASSQTGVSYEQYF

clone_size: NA
j_call: TRBJ2-1
d_call: NA
v_call: TRBV27
cdr3_nt: TGTGCCAGCAGTTTACAGGTCCCCAATGAGCAGTTCTTC
cdr3_aa: CASSLQVPNEQFF

clone_size: NA
j_call: TRBJ1-4
d_call: TRBD1
v_call: TRBV6-5
cdr3_nt: TGTGCCAGCAGTTCGGGGGGACAGGGACGGGGAAAACTGTTTTTT
cdr3_aa: CASSSGGQGRGKLFF

clone_size: NA
j_call: TRBJ2-2
d_call: NA
v_call: TRBV7-2
cdr3_nt: TGTGCCAGCAGCTTAGATTTTAATTCCGGGGAGCTGTTTTTT
cdr3_aa: CASSLDFNSGELFF

clone_size: NA
j_call: TRBJ2-1
d_call: TRBD2
v_call: TRBV4-2
cdr3_nt: TGTGCCAGCAGCCAAACGGTAGCGGGAGAACTCTGGCAGTTCTTC
cdr3_aa: CASSQTVAGELWQFF

clone_size: NA
j_call: TRBJ2-7
d_call: NA
v_call: TRBV10-1
cdr3_nt: TGCGCCAGCAGTGAGGGGACCGGGGGATCGGGGGACGAGCAGTACTTC
cdr3_aa: CASSEGTGGSGDEQYF

clone_size: NA
j_call: TRBJ2-1
d_call: NA
v_call: TRBV2
cdr3_nt: TGTGCCAGCAGCCCGGGGAGCGCGAGCTCCTACAATGAGCAGTTCTTC
cdr3_aa: CASSPGSASSYNEQFF

clone_size: NA
j_call: TRBJ1-1
d_call: TRBD1
v_call: TRBV19
cdr3_nt: TGTGCCAGTAGCCCACTTCCGGGACAGGGGGTAACTGAAGCTTTCTTT
cdr3_aa: CASSPLPGQGVTEAFF

clone_size: NA
j_call: TRBJ2-3
d_call: NA
v_call: TRBV28
cdr3_nt: TGTGCCAGCAGCACCGGGACTCTCACGCAGTATTTT
cdr3_aa: CASSTGTLTQYF

clone_size: NA
j_call: TRBJ2-7
d_call: TRBD2
v_call: TRBV7-8
cdr3_nt: TGTGCCAGCAGCTTAATTTCGGGATCGGGTAGCGGGAGTTCTGAGCAGTACTTC
cdr3_aa: CASSLISGSGSGSSEQYF

clone_size: NA
j_call: TRBJ2-7
d_call: NA
v_call: TRBV6-5
cdr3_nt: TGTGCCAGCACCCCGAGAGGAGTGTCCTACGAGCAGTACTTC
cdr3_aa: CASTPRGVSYEQYF

clone_size: NA
j_call: TRBJ2-2
d_call: TRBD1
v_call: TRBV4-3
cdr3_nt: TGCGCCAGCAGCCTAGCATGGGGGACAGACGGGGAGCTGTTTTTT
cdr3_aa: CASSLAWGTDGELFF

clone_size: few
j_call: TRBJ1-1
d_call: NA
v_call: TRBV5-1
cdr3_nt: TGCGCCAGCAGCCAAGGAGTACCAAACACTGAAGCTTTCTTT
cdr3_aa: CASSQGVPNTEAFF

clone_size: few
j_call: TRBJ1-2
d_call: TRBD1
v_call: TRBV30
cdr3_nt: TGTGCCTGGAGTGGGGGTATACGGGACAGGGGGCGCAGAAACACCTTC
cdr3_aa: CAWSGGIRDRGRRNTF

clone_size: NA
j_call: TRBJ2-3
d_call: TRBD1
v_call: TRBV7-6
cdr3_nt: TGTGCCAGCAGCCAGAGGACAGGGGGCACAGATACGCAGTATTTT
cdr3_aa: CASSQRTGGTDTQYF

clone_size: NA
j_call: TRBJ2-2
d_call: NA
v_call: TRBV7-3
cdr3_nt: TGTGCCAGCAGCTTAGGCGGGATGGGCGGAACCGGGGAGCTGTTTTTT
cdr3_aa: CASSLGGMGGTGELFF

clone_size: NA
j_call: TRBJ2-1
d_call: TRBD2
v_call: TRBV19
cdr3_nt: TGTGCCAGTAGTATCTGGGCGGGAGCCCTCAATGAGCAGTTCTTC
cdr3_aa: CASSIWAGALNEQFF

clone_size: NA
j_call: TRBJ2-4
d_call: NA
v_call: TRBV5-6
cdr3_nt: TGTGCCAGCAGCTCGATAACATGGAACATTCAGTACTTC
cdr3_aa: CASSSITWNIQYF

clone_size: NA
j_call: TRBJ2-7
d_call: TRBD1
v_call: TRBV4-3
cdr3_nt: TGCGCCAGCAGCCCCCTGACAGGGGTCTACGAGCAGTACTTC
cdr3_aa: CASSPLTGVYEQYF

clone_size: NA
j_call: TRBJ1-1
d_call: TRBD1
v_call: TRBV6-1
cdr3_nt: TGTGCCAGCAGTGTTGGACAGGGGAACACTGAAGCTTTCTTT
cdr3_aa: CASSVGQGNTEAFF

clone_size: once
j_call: TRBJ1-1
d_call: NA
v_call: TRBV4-3
cdr3_nt: TGCGCCAGCAGCCCCTCGGTGAACACTGAAGCTTTCTTT
cdr3_aa: CASSPSVNTEAFF

clone_size: NA
j_call: TRBJ2-7
d_call: TRBD1
v_call: TRBV5-1
cdr3_nt: TGCGCCAGCAGCCAGCTAACAGGGGGCGCATACGAGCAGTACTTC
cdr3_aa: CASSQLTGGAYEQYF

clone_size: NA
j_call: TRBJ2-5
d_call: TRBD1
v_call: TRBV10-1
cdr3_nt: TGCGCCAGTACAGGGGTCAGAGAGACCCAGTACTTC
cdr3_aa: CASTGVRETQYF

clone_size: NA
j_call: TRBJ2-1
d_call: TRBD2
v_call: TRBV7-3
cdr3_nt: TGTGCCAGCAGCCTGACTAGCGATTCCTACAATGAGCAGTTCTTC
cdr3_aa: CASSLTSDSYNEQFF

clone_size: few
j_call: TRBJ2-3
d_call: NA
v_call: TRBV5-1
cdr3_nt: TGCGCCAGCAGCTGGCTCGGTCCGGGGGTTACGCAGTATTTT
cdr3_aa: CASSWLGPGVTQYF

clone_size: once
j_call: TRBJ1-2
d_call: TRBD1
v_call: TRBV7-8
cdr3_nt: TGTGCCAGCAGCATACAGGGGGTTATGGGGGGCTATGGCTACACCTTC
cdr3_aa: CASSIQGVMGGYGYTF

clone_size: NA
j_call: TRBJ2-7
d_call: TRBD2
v_call: TRBV2
cdr3_nt: TGTGCCAGCGGTAGCGGGAGGAGCGAGCAGTACTTC
cdr3_aa: CASGSGRSEQYF

clone_size: NA
j_call: TRBJ2-7
d_call: NA
v_call: TRBV7-6
cdr3_nt: TGTGCCAGCAGCTTGTTCCGCGGATCTTACGAGCAGTACTTC
cdr3_aa: CASSLFRGSYEQYF

clone_size: once
j_call: TRBJ2-3
d_call: NA
v_call: TRBV6-5
cdr3_nt: TGTGCCAGCAGACCGGGTAGCACAGATACGCAGTATTTT
cdr3_aa: CASRPGSTDTQYF

clone_size: NA
j_call: TRBJ1-1
d_call: TRBD1
v_call: TRBV29-1
cdr3_nt: TGCAGCGCAGGACAGGGGGGAGGTACTGAAGCTTTCTTT
cdr3_aa: CSAGQGGGTEAFF

clone_size: NA
j_call: TRBJ2-6
d_call: TRBD1
v_call: TRBV18
cdr3_nt: TGTGCCAGCTCCCCGCGTCCACCGGGACAGACATCAACCTCTGGGGCCAACGTCCTGACTTTC
cdr3_aa: CASSPRPPGQTSTSGANVLTF

clone_size: NA
j_call: TRBJ2-7
d_call: NA
v_call: TRBV10-3
cdr3_nt: TGTGCCATCAGCGCCCACACGGGTCTTAGAGAGCAGTACTTC
cdr3_aa: CAISAHTGLREQYF

clone_size: NA
j_call: TRBJ1-4
d_call: NA
v_call: TRBV5-4
cdr3_nt: TGTGCCAGCAGCCGTTCGGGGGGAACTAATGAAAAACTGTTTTTT
cdr3_aa: CASSRSGGTNEKLFF